This T cell receptor beta chain was sequenced for a study of blood T cells in healthy people across ages. Next came a second PCR, run for about 7 to 12 cycles, which used a sample-barcoded 5' primer along with a J-beta primer mix. Each cDNA molecule, via a template-switch adaptor with 12 random nucleotides, was tagged. TCRdb fed the 5' RACE reads into MiXCR, producing one record per CDR3 protein. The table includes hundreds of thousands of distinct CDR3 sequences, around 45% detected once. The V gene lost 0 bases and the J gene lost 8 bases, with 11 bases spanning the gap. Per the germline V gene, CDR1 is KGHSH and CDR2 is LQKENI. This CDR3 comprises 14 residues. As concerns this clonotype: Its antigen is currently unknown.

The study's findings and limits: Naive T cell percentage strongly correlated with TCR beta diversity. Measured against age, TCR beta diversity per million T cells decreased in a roughly linear manner.

The V and J genes are TRBV18 and TRBJ2-1; possible D gene TRBD1, 6 bases. This clonotype was sampled from a woman aged 55-69 years in good health. The source material was blood. CDR3 amino acids: CASSPPGRGDEQFF. The CDR3 coding sequence is TGTGCCAGCTCACCACCGGGCAGGGGTGATGAGCAGTTCTTC. Full variable domain (remainder filled in from reference TRBV18 and TRBJ2-1): NAGVMQNPRHLVRRRGQEARLRCSPMKGHSHVYWYRQLPEEGLKFMVYLQKENIIDESGMPKERFSAEFPKEGPSILRIQQVVRGDSAAYFCASSPPGRGDEQFFGPGTRLTVL.